Listed here are 14 T cell receptor beta chains from one sample, sequenced in a study of T cell responses to AZD1222 COVID-19 vaccine. Sequencing used immunoSEQ multiplex PCR; TCRdb keeps in-frame clones, though not all of them. Here the sample spans 150,000 to 200,000 clones, roughly 94% being singletons. The sequenced sample was peripheral blood, obtained 28 days after the second AZD1222 dose. The receptors stem from an adult who received the AZD1222 COVID-19 vaccine.

The genes are TRBV6-1 and TRBJ2-7; D might be TRBD1 or TRBD2, each matching 5 bases. V was shortened by 3 bases and J by 7 bases, with 10 bases between the two germline ends. The length of the CDR3 is 12 residues. Germline V gene data show CDR1 as MNHNS and CDR2 as SASEGT. The CDR3 bases are TGTGCCAGCAGTGAGGGACCTGAGGAGCAGTACTTC. Its translation is CASSEGPEEQYF.

This clone has more than one count but fewer than ten. The genes are TRBV5-1 and TRBJ1-5, with D possibly being TRBD1 (5 bases). V lost 0 bases and J 4 bases, leaving 8 bases between the germline ends. The germline V gene encodes CDR1 SGHRS and CDR2 YFSETQ. The length of the CDR3 is 14 residues. This CDR3 reads CASSLEGRNQPQHF. The CDR3 region has the DNA TGCGCCAGCAGCTTGGAGGGACGGAATCAGCCCCAGCATTTT.

The chain joins TRBV2 to TRBJ1-5; D call uncertain. CDR1 and CDR2 (germline): SNHLY, FYNNEI. Between the trimmed V and J ends, which lost 7 bases and 2 bases, there was a span of 15 bases. The CDR3 is made up of 15 amino acids. CDR3 amino acids: CASTKGEWGNQPQHF. CDR3 DNA sequence: TGTGCCAGCACTAAGGGAGAGTGGGGCAATCAGCCCCAGCATTTT.

This clone showed up just once. The V gene is TRBV7-2, the J gene TRBJ2-1, with D unresolved. CDR3 length equals 15 residues. Germline lookup yields CDR1 SGHTA and CDR2 FQGNSA. The V and J ends lost 5 bases and 8 bases respectively, with 19 bases between them. The CDR3 spells CASSLTGELRHEQFF. The CDR3 DNA follows: TGTGCCAGCAGCCTAACCGGCGAACTGCGTCATGAGCAGTTCTTC.

The chain couples TRBV7-9 to TRBJ1-1, with D hard to call. The CDR3 spans 18 residues. Germline CDR1 and CDR2: SEHNR and FQNEAQ (reference sequence). V gave up 1 base and J gave up 6 bases, with 24 bases separating them. The CDR3 DNA is TGTGCCAGCAGCTTAGGTTTGGTGCGTTCACGGGAAAATGCTGAAGCTTTCTTT. Translating gives CASSLGLVRSRENAEAFF.

This clone was counted only a few times. The chain combines TRBV19 with TRBJ1-4; no reliable D call. This CDR3 is 15 amino acids long. The germline V gene has CDR1 LNHDA and CDR2 SQIVND (reference sequence). The ends were cut back, 2 bases at V and 7 bases at J, with 14 bases in the middle. The CDR3 spells CASSINPYRGEKLFF. The DNA for the CDR3 is TGTGCCAGTAGTATAAATCCCTACCGGGGTGAAAAACTGTTTTTT.

The J gene is TRBJ1-2, the V gene TRBV5-4; no reliable D call. The CDR3 has 12 residues. Trimming removed 0 bases from V and 6 bases from J, with 6 bases in between. Germline CDR1 reads SGHNT; CDR2 reads YYREEE (reference sequence). CDR3 region: CASSLEVHGYTF. CDR3 nucleotides: TGTGCCAGCAGCTTGGAGGTCCATGGCTACACCTTC. The whole variable domain, filled in from reference TRBV5-4 and TRBJ1-2, reads ETGVTQSPTHLIKTRGQQVTLRCSSQSGHNTVSWYQQALGQGPQFIFQYYREEENGRGNFPPRFSGLQFPNYSSELNVNALELDDSALYLCASSLEVHGYTFGSGTRLTVV.

This sequence joins TRBV30 and TRBJ2-7, with TRBD2 matching 11 bases. The junction had 7 bases not matched to a gene; V was cut back by 1 base and J by 5 bases. CDR1 GTSNPN and CDR2 SVGIG come from the germline V gene (reference sequence). This CDR3 is 15 amino acids long. The CDR3 region is CAWSGASGRMNEQYF. CDR3 sequence (DNA): TGTGCCTGGAGTGGGGCTAGCGGGAGGATGAACGAGCAGTACTTC.

The chain uses TRBV7-2 and TRBJ2-3; 10 positions match TRBD2. The CDR3 has 13 residues. The V and J ends lost 1 base and 12 bases, in that order; junction bases with no gene match: 4. Germline V gene data show CDR1 as SGHTA and CDR2 as FQGNSA. The CDR3 DNA reads TGTGCCAGCAGCTTAGTACTAGCGGGGCCCCAGTATTTT. It specifies CASSLVLAGPQYF.

This sequence joins TRBV5-4 and TRBJ2-7; 7 bases are shared with TRBD1. J lost 1 base, V lost 1 base, and 5 bases had no gene match. CDR1 SGHNT and CDR2 YYREEE come from the germline V gene (reference sequence). This CDR3 is 15 amino acids long. CDR3 sequence (DNA): TGTGCCAGCAGCTTGTTAGGGGGCGCATCCTACGAGCAGTACTTC. Its protein product is CASSLLGGASYEQYF.

The rearrangement links TRBV6-1 to TRBJ2-1, with 11 bases identical to TRBD2. CDR1 and CDR2 from the germline V gene are MNHNS and SASEGT. The CDR3 has 18 amino acids. J was trimmed by 7 bases and V by 2 bases; bases with no gene match: 13. The DNA of the CDR3 is TGTGCCAGCAGTGAAAAACCTCTAGCGGGAGGATTTTTGAATGAGCAGTTCTTC. Translation gives CASSEKPLAGGFLNEQFF.

V usage is TRBV4-1 and J usage is TRBJ2-7; D remains ambiguous. V was trimmed by 0 bases and J by 7 bases, leaving 10 bases between them. Germline values: CDR1 MGHRA, CDR2 YSYEKL. The CDR3 is made up of 13 amino acids. The CDR3 sequence: CASSQDFQTEQYF. CDR3 nucleotide sequence: TGCGCCAGCAGCCAAGATTTTCAGACTGAGCAGTACTTC.

The rearrangement uses TRBV15 and TRBJ2-1, with 8 bases aligning to TRBD2. Per the germline V gene, CDR1 is LNHNV and CDR2 is YYDKDF (reference sequence). The CDR3 has 15 residues. V was clipped by 4 bases and J by 2 bases; unmatched bases: 4. CDR3 protein: CATSIAGGPYNEQFF. The DNA for the CDR3 is TGTGCCACCAGCATTGCGGGAGGCCCCTACAATGAGCAGTTCTTC.

The rearrangement uses TRBV7-9 and TRBJ2-7; weak D call: TRBD2 (5 bases). Germline CDR1 is SEHNR and CDR2 is FQNEAQ (reference sequence). V shed 2 bases and J shed 6 bases, with 17 bases lying between them. CDR3 size: 15 residues. The CDR3 sequence is CASSLPPSGGVEQYF. In DNA form, the CDR3 reads TGTGCCAGCAGCTTACCCCCTTCCGGAGGCGTCGAGCAGTACTTC.